This entry lists 2 T cell receptor beta chains sequenced from one sample in a study of blood T cell repertoires in COVID-19. Profiled with immunoSEQ multiplex PCR; TCRdb holds only in-frame clones, not every one. This sample has about 190,000 clones, with around nine tenths found just once. The sequenced material came from peripheral blood. These receptors were taken from a woman aged 35 to 49 who had recovered from COVID-19.

The rearrangement uses TRBV19 and TRBJ2-7; possibly TRBD2 for D (6 bases). This CDR3 has 15 residues. Looked up from germline, CDR1 is LNHDA and CDR2 is SQIVND (reference sequence). V lost 6 bases and J lost 7, with 22 bases in between. The CDR3 here is CASSKAGLAMGEQYF. As DNA, the CDR3 is TGTGCCAGTAGCAAGGCGGGGCTTGCCATGGGGGAGCAGTACTTC. Full variable domain (outside the CDR3, taken from reference TRBV19 and TRBJ2-7): DGGITQSPKYLFRKEGQNVTLSCEQNLNHDAMYWYRQDPGQGLRLIYYSQIVNDFQKGDIAEGYSVSREKKESFPLTVTSAQKNPTAFYLCASSKAGLAMGEQYFGPGTRLTVT.

In regard to this clone: This sample also contains other DNA sequences that code for the same CDR3. The chain couples TRBV9 to TRBJ2-1, with 9 positions matching TRBD2. The CDR3 totals 15 residues. V was pared by 2 bases and J by 8 bases, with 8 bases of the junction left unmatched. Germline V gene lookup returns CDR1 SGDLS and CDR2 YYNGEE. The CDR3: CASSVAGGPVDEQFF. In nucleotides, the CDR3 is TGTGCCAGCAGCGTTGCGGGAGGGCCGGTGGATGAGCAGTTCTTC. The variable domain in full, with the rest retrieved from reference TRBV9 and TRBJ2-1, is DSGVTQTPKHLITATGQRVTLRCSPRSGDLSVYWYQQSLDQGLQFLIQYYNGEERAKGNILERFSAQQFPDLHSELNLSSLELGDSALYFCASSVAGGPVDEQFFGPGTRLTVL.